Below are 18 T cell receptor beta chains sequenced from a single sample in a study of OX40 agonist ivuxolimab in advanced cancers. Some clones are missing from TCRdb's copy, which holds only in-frame ones; the method was immunoSEQ multiplex PCR. The repertoire holds 92,000 or so clones, with about 84% as singletons. The starting material was CD4+ or CD8+ T cells sorted from blood, obtained in a trial of the OX40 agonist ivuxolimab. The source of these receptors is an adult with an advanced solid tumor such as melanoma, head and neck, liver or kidney cancer.

The chain links TRBV5-1 to TRBJ2-3, with 13 nucleotides matching TRBD2. The CDR3 spans 16 residues. The J segment lost 8 bases and the V segment lost 0 bases, leaving 6 bases of the junction unmatched. The V gene's germline CDR1 is SGHRS and CDR2 YFSETQ. The CDR3 here is CASSLGLAGGQGTQYF. The CDR3 bases are TGCGCCAGCAGCTTGGGACTAGCGGGGGGCCAGGGTACGCAGTATTTT.

V usage is TRBV12-5 and J usage is TRBJ2-7; D is unclear. The CDR3 runs to 10 residues. The germline V and J ends were trimmed by 6 bases and 4 bases, with 4 bases remaining between them. Germline V gene data show CDR1 as LGHNT and CDR2 as FRNRAP. The CDR3, as DNA: TGTGCTAGTGGGCTGTACGAGCAGTACTTC. Protein sequence: CASGLYEQYF.

The J gene is TRBJ2-7, the V gene TRBV7-3; a weak D match, TRBD2 (5 bases). Germline V lookup: CDR1 SGHTA, CDR2 FQGTGA. The ends were cut back, 3 bases at V and 7 bases at J, with 22 bases in the middle. The CDR3 has 16 residues. CDR3 amino acids: CASSFNPPGSVGEQYF. Written as DNA, the CDR3 is TGTGCCAGCAGCTTCAATCCCCCGGGATCTGTGGGGGAGCAGTACTTC.

This sequence joins TRBV7-2 and TRBJ2-7, with D maybe TRBD1 (6 bases). This CDR3 spans 15 amino acids. The V end lost 1 base, the J end lost 0 bases, and 10 bases lay between the germline ends. CDR1 and CDR2 (germline): SGHTA, FQGNSA. CDR3 DNA: TGTGCCAGCAGCTTAGGCGGACAGCTCTCCTACGAGCAGTACTTC. Amino acid sequence: CASSLGGQLSYEQYF.

The chain links TRBV7-2 to TRBJ2-3, with D perhaps TRBD2 (5 bases). Trimming cost V 4 bases and J 4 bases, with 12 bases left between them. Germline CDR1 reads SGHTA; CDR2 reads FQGNSA. This CDR3 contains 14 residues. The CDR3 loop reads CASSSPSGADTQYF. CDR3 nucleotides: TGTGCCAGCAGCTCCCCGTCCGGGGCAGATACGCAGTATTTT. The variable domain in full, with the rest retrieved from reference TRBV7-2 and TRBJ2-3, is GAGVSQSPSNKVTEKGKDVELRCDPISGHTALYWYRQSLGQGLEFLIYFQGNSAPDKSGLPSDRFSAERTGGSVSTLTIQRTQQEDSAVYLCASSSPSGADTQYFGPGTRLTVL.

The rearrangement joins TRBV12-5 to TRBJ1-5; D possibly corresponds to TRBD1 (6 bases). Germline V lookup: CDR1 LGHNT, CDR2 FRNRAP. Trimming cost V 1 base and J 2 bases, with 12 bases left between them. This CDR3 is built from 16 residues. CDR3 amino acids: CASGLGGGWGNQPQHF. The CDR3 nucleotides read TGTGCTAGTGGTTTGGGGGGGGGCTGGGGCAATCAGCCCCAGCATTTT.

This clone was found once. The V call is TRBV27, the J call TRBJ2-7, with D perhaps matching TRBD2 (5 bases). CDR3 length equals 15 residues. With 10 bases removed from V and 6 bases from J, the gap between germline ends came to 25 bases. Germline V CDR1 and CDR2: MNHEY, SMNVEV (reference sequence). Here the CDR3 reads CATLTRNGSRGEQYF. In DNA, the CDR3 is TGTGCCACCCTTACCCGTAATGGCTCCCGGGGCGAGCAGTACTTC.

In nucleotides, the CDR3 is TGTGCCAGCTCTACCGACAGGAACGGAAACACCATATATTTT. Translating gives CASSTDRNGNTIYF. The chain joins TRBV18 to TRBJ1-3; TRBD1 is a possible D gene (6 bases). CDR1 and CDR2 from the germline V gene are KGHSH and LQKENI. Trimming stripped 6 bases from V and 4 bases from J, with 13 bases between. The CDR3 has 14 amino acids.

The chain combines TRBV7-8 with TRBJ1-2; 7 nucleotides align to TRBD1. V shed 1 base and J 2 bases; nucleotides not matched to a gene: 10. This CDR3 is built from 17 residues. CDR1 is SGHVS, CDR2 FQNEAQ, per germline. As DNA, the CDR3 is TGTGCCAGCAGCTTAGTTCTAGGGGGCGAGAAGAACTATGGCTACACCTTC. This sequence encodes CASSLVLGGEKNYGYTF.

CDR3 sequence: CASSGSTGGGYSNQPQHF. CDR3 in DNA: TGTGCCAGTAGTGGGTCGACAGGAGGGGGATATAGCAATCAGCCCCAGCATTTT. The rearrangement uses TRBV19 and TRBJ1-5; tentatively, D is TRBD1 (6 bases). There are 18 residues in the CDR3. Between the trimmed V and J ends, which lost 5 bases and 0 bases, there was a span of 20 bases. The germline CDR1 and CDR2 sequences are LNHDA and SQIVND (reference sequence).

The chain uses TRBV15 and TRBJ1-2; 7 positions agree with TRBD1. With 5 bases clipped from V and 7 bases from J, the junction kept 7 bases outside the gene matches. This CDR3 is built from 13 residues. From germline, CDR1 is LNHNV and CDR2 YYDKDF (reference sequence). The CDR3 region has the DNA TGTGCCACCAGCGAACAAAAGGGGGCTGGCTACACCTTC. Translated: CATSEQKGAGYTF.

The rearrangement uses TRBV29-1 and TRBJ2-3; TRBD2 might be the D (5 bases). Germline V gene lookup returns CDR1 SQVTM and CDR2 ANQGSEA. The CDR3 has 10 residues. V lost 4 bases, J lost 14 bases, and 13 bases lay in between. The CDR3, as DNA: TGCAGCGTTGGGGGTGAGGGTCGGTATTTT. As protein: CSVGGEGRYF.

The chain couples TRBV30 to TRBJ2-3; 10 bases map to TRBD2. Germline loops: CDR1 GTSNPN, CDR2 SVGIG (reference sequence). V lost 0 bases, J lost 2 bases, and 2 bases stayed unmatched. This CDR3 region has 15 residues. CDR3 DNA: TGTGCCTGGAGTGTACTAGCGGGGTTCACAGATACGCAGTATTTT. It specifies CAWSVLAGFTDTQYF.

The chain employs TRBV28 and TRBJ1-1; D remains ambiguous. Germline V gene sequence: CDR1 MDHEN, CDR2 SYDVKM. The CDR3 spans 12 residues. Trimming removed 2 bases from V and 4 bases from J, with 5 bases in between. In DNA form, the CDR3 reads TGTGCCAGCAGTTTAATGGGCACTGAAGCTTTCTTT. Its translation is CASSLMGTEAFF. The variable domain in full, with the rest retrieved from reference TRBV28 and TRBJ1-1, is DVKVTQSSRYLVKRTGEKVFLECVQDMDHENMFWYRQDPGLGLRLIYFSYDVKMKEKGDIPEGYSVSREKKERFSLILESASTNQTSMYLCASSLMGTEAFFGQGTRLTVV.

CDR3 protein: CASNEQGFEKLFF. CDR3 DNA: TGTGCCAGCAACGAACAGGGTTTTGAAAAACTGTTTTTT. The genes are TRBV7-9 and TRBJ1-4, with a weak D call TRBD1 (6 bases). CDR1 and CDR2 (germline): SEHNR, FQNEAQ (reference sequence). V dropped 7 bases and J dropped 7 bases, with 13 bases sitting between them. The CDR3 spans 13 residues.

The chain has TRBV28 and TRBJ2-3; D unclear. The germline CDR1 and CDR2 sequences are MDHEN and SYDVKM. The germline V and J ends were trimmed by 6 bases and 5 bases, with 12 bases remaining between them. The CDR3 consists of 13 residues. The CDR3 DNA sequence: TGTGCCAGCAGCGCTACTGTCAAAGATACGCAGTATTTT. Residues: CASSATVKDTQYF.

This chain uses TRBV29-1 with TRBJ1-3; D is uncertain. The CDR3 extends over 15 amino acids. Trimming took 3 bases from V and 4 from J, leaving 16 bases between them. CDR1 is SQVTM, CDR2 ANQGSEA, per germline. The DNA for the CDR3 is TGCAGCGTTGAGCCCTACAAAGAGACGGGAAACACCATATATTTT. Encoded protein: CSVEPYKETGNTIYF.

The chain's CDR3 is CASSVGTGGSNQPQHF. The DNA of the CDR3 is TGTGCCAGCAGCGTTGGAACAGGAGGTAGCAATCAGCCCCAGCATTTT. The J gene is TRBJ1-5, the V gene TRBV9; maybe TRBD1 (5 bases). The germline V gene encodes CDR1 SGDLS and CDR2 YYNGEE. V lost 2 bases and J lost 0, with 12 bases in between. The length of the CDR3 is 16 residues.